This TCR beta chain was retrieved from a study of blood T cell repertoires in COVID-19. Participant reports of clinical history set cohort assignment. Two negative PCRs, clearance, or symptom resolution characterized the recovered Cohort 3 donors. Original processing methods: Reference gene primer amplification gave nucleated cell count estimates. TCRdb's table, derived via immunoSEQ multiplex PCR, lists solely in-frame clones and lacks some. From that table come the V and J calls and clone size; the DNA was used to work out D and trimming. This sample has under 150,000 clones; over 80% occur once, and the top ten carry 15% to 20%. The CDR3 has 12 amino acids. Trimming took off 7 bases at V and 4 bases at J, with 10 bases between the two ends.

This TCR was sampled from a man aged 25-45 years who had recovered from COVID-19. The rearrangement uses TRBV12-3 or TRBV12-4 and TRBJ1-2; D is possibly TRBD1 (5 bases). The sequencing sample was made of PBMCs or T cells enriched from blood (not recorded which). DNA for the CDR3: TGTGCCAGCACTAAAGACAGCTATGGCTACACCTTC. Its translation: CASTKDSYGYTF.